Only a few counts were recorded for the clone carrying this T cell receptor beta chain. Its specificity is not known. Every isolated RNA sample was fully reverse transcribed, so sequencing captured expressed TCRB transcripts. Sequencing was performed with immunoSEQ multiplex PCR; in TCRdb, only in-frame clones are kept and a portion is missing. This sample carries over 500,000 clones, roughly a sixth of them seen once, and the ten largest clones take approximately 0.099%. On average, the one heparinised blood draw given by each donor was roughly 100 mL. This sample was included in a study of beta chain features in type 1 diabetes. Findings and caveats of the study: Lower insertion and higher deletion counts appeared at VDJ junctions in type 1 diabetes patients.

This receptor was taken from a man younger than 30 in good health. The sample consisted of naive CD4+ T cells from blood.

This CDR3 is CASSPGTGNEKLFF. The CDR3 DNA reads TGTGCCAGCAGCCCAGGGACAGGGAATGAAAAACTGTTTTTT. The chain links TRBV7-2 to TRBJ1-4, with 9 positions matching TRBD1. This CDR3 is built from 14 residues. The V gene end was trimmed by 5 bases and the J gene end by 5 bases; junction bases not matched to a gene: 3. CDR1 is SGHTA and CDR2 is FQGNSA in the germline V gene.